This T cell receptor (beta chain) was profiled in a study of T cells in Graves' hyperthyroidism and ophthalmopathy. General study findings and limits: The authors' 13 V-J model separated ophthalmopathy from stable hyperthyroidism.

CDR3 length: 12 residues. Trimming left V 5 bases short and J 5 bases short, with 10 bases between. CDR1 is DFQATT and CDR2 is SNEGSKA in the germline V gene (reference sequence). A lack of ophthalmopathy progression within 18 months defined stable Graves' hyperthyroidism. The diagnoses drew upon clinical symptoms, serum thyroxine and TRAb, thyroid ultrasound and orbital computed tomography. This clonotype showed up many times. Its antigen is unidentified. Using RNA transcripts as the source, TCR beta CDR3 regions were amplified. The study used the HTBI primer set for a first-round RT-PCR of the TCR CDR3. TCRdb analysed the multiplex PCR reads with MiXCR anew, one entry per CDR3 protein. The sample includes approximately 400,000 distinct CDR3 sequences, more than 13% of them seen just once.

V and J are TRBV20-1 and TRBJ2-1; maybe TRBD2 (5 bases). The sequence came from a woman aged 25-40 years with Graves' hyperthyroidism. Sequenced material: blood. CDR3 sequence: CSAGAGNNEQFF. DNA for the CDR3: TGCAGTGCTGGCGCGGGCAACAATGAGCAGTTCTTC.